These 32 T cell receptor beta chains share one sample of origin, sequenced in a study of blood T cell repertoires in COVID-19. Using immunoSEQ multiplex PCR, the repertoire was profiled, and TCRdb retains in-frame clones only, with some absent. The sample shows approximately 350,000 clones, about 90% of them seen only once. Source material: peripheral blood. The receptors derive from a woman aged 25 to 39 with COVID-19, enrolled during active disease.

The genes are TRBV20-1 and TRBJ2-1; 10 bases are a match to TRBD2. Germline loops: CDR1 DFQATT, CDR2 SNEGSKA (reference sequence). V was pared by 3 bases and J by 9 bases, with 23 bases of the junction left unmatched. The CDR3 length is 19 residues. The DNA for the CDR3 is TGCAGTGCTAGTGTTCCCGGCTCACTAGCGGGGTGGGCAGCTGGTGAGCAGTTCTTC. Amino acids: CSASVPGSLAGWAAGEQFF.

The genes are TRBV28 and TRBJ1-2; D is perhaps TRBD1 (5 bases). In germline, CDR1 is MDHEN, CDR2 SYDVKM. CDR3 length equals 13 residues. V lost 6 bases, J lost 7 bases, and 15 bases lay in between. CDR3 region: CASSPGEGLGYTF. The CDR3 DNA reads TGTGCCAGCAGCCCCGGGGAGGGACTTGGCTACACCTTC.

V is TRBV27 and J is TRBJ2-3, with 8 bases lining up with TRBD2. The germline V gene encodes CDR1 MNHEY and CDR2 SMNVEV (reference sequence). This CDR3 contains 17 residues. V dropped 2 bases and J dropped 7; count of bases not matched to a gene: 14. CDR3 amino acids: CASSLNRGGPHPYTQYF. The CDR3 bases are TGTGCCAGCAGTTTAAATCGGGGGGGCCCCCATCCCTATACGCAGTATTTT.

The V gene is TRBV28, the J gene TRBJ2-1; D remains ambiguous. The V end was cut by 5 bases, the J end by 7 bases, with 9 bases between. Germline lookup yields CDR1 MDHEN and CDR2 SYDVKM. This CDR3 comprises 12 residues. The chain's CDR3 is CASSLMRNEQFF. DNA for the CDR3: TGTGCCAGCAGTCTAATGAGGAATGAGCAGTTCTTC.

This clone has only one observation. The CDR3: CARSPGLAGGPRADTQYF. CDR3 in DNA: TGTGCCAGAAGCCCCGGACTAGCGGGAGGGCCTCGGGCAGATACGCAGTATTTT. This chain connects TRBV7-5 to TRBJ2-3; the table gives TRBD2 as D, unverified against the DNA. TRBV7-5 is noted as a pseudogene. CDR3 length equals 18 residues.

The V gene is TRBV7-9, the J gene TRBJ2-7; 8 bases map to TRBD1. Trimming removed 2 bases from V and 3 bases from J; junction bases left unmatched: 3. Per germline, CDR1 SEHNR and CDR2 FQNEAQ (reference sequence). This CDR3 contains 14 residues. The CDR3 here is CASSLYDRGYEQYF. CDR3 DNA sequence: TGTGCCAGCAGCTTATATGACAGGGGCTACGAGCAGTACTTC.

J is TRBJ2-3 and V is TRBV15, with D perhaps matching TRBD1 (5 bases). V dropped 5 bases and J dropped 2 bases, with 17 bases sitting between them. Germline loops: CDR1 LNHNV, CDR2 YYDKDF (reference sequence). The length of the CDR3 is 16 residues. CDR3 region: CATSEKGVGYTDTQYF. For the CDR3, the DNA is TGTGCCACCAGCGAAAAAGGGGTGGGATACACAGATACGCAGTATTTT.

The J gene is TRBJ2-3, the V gene TRBV15; D gene ambiguous. Trimming took 0 bases from V and 7 from J, leaving 11 bases between them. Germline CDR1 and CDR2: LNHNV and YYDKDF (reference sequence). The CDR3 totals 14 residues. In DNA, the CDR3 is TGTGCCACCAGCAGAGATGTGGGCCCGAATACGCAGTATTTT. The encoded protein is CATSRDVGPNTQYF.

The chain combines TRBV28 with TRBJ2-5; 10 bases fit TRBD2. This CDR3 contains 17 residues. Germline V gene lookup returns CDR1 MDHEN and CDR2 SYDVKM. After removal of 2 bases from V and 5 bases from J, the junction contained 11 bases not matched to a gene. This chain's CDR3 is CASSLGLAGATVETQYF. In DNA form, the CDR3 reads TGTGCCAGCAGTTTAGGGCTAGCGGGGGCAACGGTGGAGACCCAGTACTTC.

The rearrangement links TRBV5-1 to TRBJ2-3; 13 nucleotides align to TRBD2. Germline CDR1 and CDR2: SGHRS and YFSETQ. The CDR3 runs to 16 residues. V gave up 4 bases and J gave up 3 bases; unmatched junction bases: 5. CDR3 residues: CASSLRTSGRTDTQYF. The CDR3 DNA reads TGCGCCAGCAGCCTACGGACTAGCGGGAGAACAGATACGCAGTATTTT.

The J gene is TRBJ2-1, the V gene TRBV11-2, with 8 positions matching TRBD1. CDR3 length equals 17 residues. Trimming removed 7 bases from V and 5 bases from J; junction bases left unmatched: 16. CDR1 and CDR2 from the germline V gene are SGHAT and FQNNGV. The CDR3: CASTYRPGTGGDNEQFF. The CDR3 DNA follows: TGTGCCAGCACCTATCGACCCGGGACAGGTGGCGACAATGAGCAGTTCTTC.

This chain joins TRBV9 and TRBJ1-6, with D perhaps TRBD1 (6 bases). Germline V gene data show CDR1 as SGDLS and CDR2 as YYNGEE. Deletions cut 4 bases from V and 7 bases from J, with 12 bases between. The CDR3 contains 14 residues. CDR3 in DNA: TGTGCCAGCAGCCCCGAAGGGGGAAATTCACCCCTCCACTTT. Amino acid sequence: CASSPEGGNSPLHF.

V gene TRBV25-1 combines with J gene TRBJ2-3; a weak D match, TRBD2 (5 bases). Germline lookup yields CDR1 MGHDK and CDR2 SYGVNS. The CDR3 consists of 14 residues. Trimming left V 1 base short and J 5 bases short, with 10 bases between. The CDR3 nucleotides read TGTGCCAGCAGTGAATGGGCGGGTGTAGATACGCAGTATTTT. This translates into CASSEWAGVDTQYF.

The chain is built from TRBV27 and TRBJ1-6; D gene unclear. The CDR3 is 19 residues long. Trimming removed 6 bases at V and 7 bases at J, with 28 bases between. Germline CDR1 MNHEY, CDR2 SMNVEV (reference sequence). The CDR3 reads CASSRRGGGWLGPNSPLHF. The CDR3 nucleotides are TGTGCCAGCAGCAGACGAGGTGGTGGCTGGCTGGGTCCCAATTCACCCCTCCACTTT.

This rearrangement joins TRBV28 to TRBJ1-2, with 12 positions matching TRBD1. The germline gives CDR1 MDHEN, CDR2 SYDVKM. The ends lost 3 bases at V and 7 bases at J; junction bases unmatched: 6. The CDR3 spans 15 residues. DNA of the CDR3: TGTGCCAGCAGTTTTCCGGGACAGGGGGCGGGTGGCTACACCTTC. Protein: CASSFPGQGAGGYTF.

The genes are TRBV28 and TRBJ2-1; a weak D match, TRBD2 (6 bases). CDR1 is MDHEN, CDR2 SYDVKM, per germline. Trimming pared 5 bases from V and 7 bases from J, leaving 15 bases between. The CDR3 has 14 amino acids. The CDR3 DNA follows: TGTGCCAGCAGTATCGGGGTTGGGGGGAATGAGCAGTTCTTC. This encodes CASSIGVGGNEQFF.

Comments on this clone: Possible read error: a much larger clone is one base away. Within the sample, other DNA sequences also encode this same CDR3. The gene calls are TRBV2 and TRBJ1-5; D perhaps matches TRBD1 (6 bases). V lost 2 bases and J 2 bases, leaving 10 bases between the germline ends. Per germline, CDR1 SNHLY and CDR2 FYNNEI. The CDR3 consists of 15 residues. This CDR3 reads CASSEQAGGNQPQHF. The CDR3 region has the DNA TGTGCCAGCAGTGAACAGGCAGGGGGCAATCAGCCCCAGCATTTT.

This clone was detected only once. The J gene is TRBJ1-4, the V gene TRBV5-6, with unresolved D. The CDR3 is made up of 16 amino acids. V was shortened by 4 bases and J by 0 bases, with 13 bases between the two germline ends. CDR1 and CDR2 from the germline V gene are SGHDT and YYEEEE. The CDR3 DNA reads as TGTGCCAGCAGCCCCCCTCGCACAGCAACTAATGAAAAACTGTTTTTT. It codes for CASSPPRTATNEKLFF. Using reference TRBV5-6 and TRBJ1-4 for the parts outside the CDR3, the full variable domain is DAGVTQSPTHLIKTRGQQVTLRCSPKSGHDTVSWYQQALGQGPQFIFQYYEEEERQRGNFPDRFSGHQFPNYSSELNVNALLLGDSALYLCASSPPRTATNEKLFFGSGTQLSVL.

The genes are TRBV6-2 or TRBV6-3 and TRBJ1-5; 7 bases line up with TRBD1. The CDR3 covers 17 residues. The J segment lost 6 bases and the V segment lost 6 bases, leaving 17 bases of the junction unmatched. Germline V CDR1 and CDR2: MNHEY, SVGEGT. Here the CDR3 reads CASSSMGGRQGIQPQHF. The DNA of the CDR3 is TGTGCCAGCAGCTCTATGGGGGGCCGACAGGGAATTCAGCCCCAGCATTTT.

The chain employs TRBV11-2 and TRBJ2-1; D gene ambiguous. The CDR3 loop spans 12 amino acids. Germline V gene lookup returns CDR1 SGHAT and CDR2 FQNNGV. The V end lost 5 bases, the J end lost 0 bases, and 2 bases lay between the germline ends. The CDR3 sequence: CASSHSYNEQFF. The CDR3 region has the DNA TGTGCCAGCAGCCACTCCTACAATGAGCAGTTCTTC.

V usage is TRBV5-8 and J usage is TRBJ2-5; 7 nucleotides match TRBD2. Germline V CDR1 and CDR2: SGHTS, YDEGEE. V shed 0 bases, J shed 6 bases, and the junction held 11 bases outside the gene matches. CDR3 length: 16 residues. For the CDR3, the DNA is TGTGCCAGCAGCTTGGAGGAGGCTAGCGGATGGAAGACCCAGTACTTC. As protein: CASSLEEASGWKTQYF.

The V and J genes are TRBV11-2 and TRBJ1-1, with 8 positions matching TRBD1. This CDR3 is built from 16 residues. CDR1 is SGHAT, CDR2 FQNNGV, per germline. Trimming cost V 5 bases and J 1 base; bases outside gene matches: 9. Written as DNA, the CDR3 is TGTGCCAGCAGCCCCGGACAGGGAGGGTCGAACACTGAAGCTTTCTTT. It translates to CASSPGQGGSNTEAFF.

The V call is TRBV5-4, the J call TRBJ2-5; D is perhaps TRBD2 (5 bases). V lost 4 bases and J lost 5, with 12 bases in between. The CDR3 loop spans 13 amino acids. CDR1 is SGHNT and CDR2 is YYREEE in the germline V gene (reference sequence). CDR3 sequence: CASSPREGETQYF. In nucleotides, the CDR3 is TGTGCCAGCAGCCCCCGGGAAGGGGAGACCCAGTACTTC.

This chain uses TRBV9 with TRBJ1-5, with 7 bases that match TRBD1. Unmatched junction bases numbered 10, after V lost 4 bases and J lost 6 bases. Germline values: CDR1 SGDLS, CDR2 YYNGEE. This CDR3 has 15 amino acids. CDR3 sequence reads: CASSQGTALGQPQHF. The CDR3 region has the DNA TGTGCCAGCAGCCAGGGGACAGCTCTCGGTCAGCCCCAGCATTTT.

The chain employs TRBV5-1 and TRBJ2-5; D gene unclear. V lost 3 bases and J 5 bases, leaving 11 bases between the germline ends. This CDR3 spans 13 amino acids. The germline gives CDR1 SGHRS, CDR2 YFSETQ. CDR3 residues: CASSSSPGETQYF. DNA for the CDR3: TGCGCCAGCAGCTCAAGTCCCGGGGAGACCCAGTACTTC.

This rearrangement joins TRBV5-4 to TRBJ2-3; 9 bases agree with TRBD2. Germline V CDR1 and CDR2: SGHNT, YYREEE (reference sequence). The CDR3 has 15 residues. The trim removed 5 bases at V and 0 bases at J, leaving 4 bases unmatched. The CDR3, as DNA: TGTGCCAGCAGACCGACTAGCGGTAGCACAGATACGCAGTATTTT. This translates into CASRPTSGSTDTQYF.

In DNA form, the CDR3 reads TGTGCCAGCAGCCTATCCGGGACTCACATACAGCCGTACGAGCAGTACGTC. Protein sequence: CASSLSGTHIQPYEQYV. The chain employs TRBV12-1 and TRBJ2-7; the table gives TRBD2 as D, unverified against the DNA. TRBV12-1 is annotated as a pseudogene. The CDR3 is 17 residues long.

This clone was recorded once. This chain joins TRBV5-1 and TRBJ2-2, with 9 positions matching TRBD2. The V gene's germline CDR1 is SGHRS and CDR2 YFSETQ. The V and J ends lost 0 bases and 5 bases, in that order; junction bases with no gene match: 8. This CDR3 spans 17 amino acids. The CDR3 DNA reads as TGCGCCAGCAGCTTGGGGATAGCGGGAGAAAAGACCGGGGAGCTGTTTTTT. Protein product: CASSLGIAGEKTGELFF.

This chain connects TRBV10-3 to TRBJ2-7, with D tentatively TRBD2 (6 bases). V dropped 6 bases and J dropped 5 bases, with 11 bases sitting between them. The CDR3 consists of 12 residues. CDR1 is ENHRY and CDR2 is SYGVKD in the germline V gene. CDR3 in amino acids: CAIRRDCHEQYV. CDR3 coding DNA: TGTGCCATCAGGAGGGACTGCCACGAGCAGTACGTC.

This clone was counted once. The chain combines TRBV2 with TRBJ2-2; perhaps TRBD2 as D (6 bases). V lost 5 bases and J lost 0, with 10 bases in between. There are 15 residues in the CDR3. The germline V gene encodes CDR1 SNHLY and CDR2 FYNNEI. The CDR3 sequence: CASSSGVSNTGELFF. For the CDR3, the DNA is TGTGCCAGCAGTTCGGGGGTCTCGAACACCGGGGAGCTGTTTTTT.

The chain uses TRBV30 and TRBJ2-3; TRBD2 matches at 9 bases. Trimming at V came to 0 bases and at J to 5 bases, leaving 9 bases not matched to a gene. The CDR3 length is 16 residues. Germline V lookup: CDR1 GTSNPN, CDR2 SVGIG (reference sequence). CDR3: CAWSVGLAGALDTQYF. The CDR3 nucleotides read TGTGCCTGGAGTGTGGGATTAGCGGGAGCCCTAGATACGCAGTATTTT.

This chain connects TRBV5-1 to TRBJ1-1; 12 positions agree with TRBD1. Trimming removed 2 bases from V and 7 bases from J; junction bases left unmatched: 6. The CDR3 runs to 15 residues. CDR1 is SGHRS, CDR2 YFSETQ, per germline. In DNA, the CDR3 is TGCGCCAGCAGCTTTTCGGGACAGGGGGCGGATGAAGCTTTCTTT. Protein sequence: CASSFSGQGADEAFF.